This T cell receptor (beta chain) was identified during a study of shared clonotypes between healthy human individuals. Study background: Each donor had three CD4 naive, three CD4 memory, two CD8 naive and one CD8 memory plate.

The CDR3 is made up of 16 amino acids. Germline V gene data show CDR1 as KGHSH and CDR2 as LQKENI. V gave up 4 bases and J gave up 6 bases, with 21 bases separating them. Sequenced by immunoSEQ multiplex PCR; TCRdb stores in-frame clones only, minus some. The repertoire has 950,000 to 1,100,000 clones, 75% to 85% of them found once; the top ten carry roughly 0.61%. The chain combines TRBV18 with TRBJ1-2, with D possibly matching TRBD1 (5 bases). Source material: memory CD4+ T cells from PBMCs. The subset here: CD45RA-negative fraction. The TCR sequence derives from a man younger than 30 in good health. Some clones in this sample may be carry-over from other donors' samples. The CDR3 reads CASSLVVVGVKDGYTF. The CDR3 DNA sequence: TGTGCCAGCTCACTGGTGGTGGTAGGGGTTAAGGATGGCTACACCTTC.